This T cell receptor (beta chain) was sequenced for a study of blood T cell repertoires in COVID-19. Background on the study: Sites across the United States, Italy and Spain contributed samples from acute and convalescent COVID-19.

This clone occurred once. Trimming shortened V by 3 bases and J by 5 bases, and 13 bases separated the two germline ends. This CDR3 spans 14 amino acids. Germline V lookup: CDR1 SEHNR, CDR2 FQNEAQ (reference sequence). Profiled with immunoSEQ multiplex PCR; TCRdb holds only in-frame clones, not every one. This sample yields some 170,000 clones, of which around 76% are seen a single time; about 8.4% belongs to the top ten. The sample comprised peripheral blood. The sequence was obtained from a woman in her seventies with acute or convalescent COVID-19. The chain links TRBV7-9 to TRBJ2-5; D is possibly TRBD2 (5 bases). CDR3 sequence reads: CASSFLRDFETQYF. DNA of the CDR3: TGTGCCAGCAGCTTCCTCCGGGATTTCGAGACCCAGTACTTC. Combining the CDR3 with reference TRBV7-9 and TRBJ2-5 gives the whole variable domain DTGVSQNPRHKITKRGQNVTFRCDPISEHNRLYWYRQTLGQGPEFLTYFQNEAQLEKSRLLSDRFSAERPKGSFSTLEIQRTEQGDSAMYLCASSFLRDFETQYFGPGTRLLVL.